What follows are 32 T cell receptor beta chains derived from one specimen sequenced in a study of identifying expanded T cells in peripheral blood. Profiling relied on immunoSEQ multiplex PCR, and the TCRdb table lists in-frame clones only, not all of them. The sample has approximately 140,000 clones, approximately 86% seen once. Sequences were obtained from blood. The receptors derive from a person between 18 and 75 years old in good health.

J is TRBJ2-5 and V is TRBV30; D not resolved. Germline V CDR1 and CDR2: GTSNPN, SVGIG (reference sequence). V lost 1 base and J lost 8, with 11 bases in between. The CDR3 contains 12 residues. In DNA, the CDR3 is TGTGCCTGGAGTGCAGGTCCAAGCACCCAGTACTTC. Protein product: CAWSAGPSTQYF.

This sequence joins TRBV7-8 and TRBJ1-5; possibly TRBD1 for D (6 bases). This CDR3 has 16 amino acids. The V and J ends lost 5 bases and 4 bases respectively, with 18 bases between them. Looked up from germline, CDR1 is SGHVS and CDR2 is FQNEAQ. This CDR3 is CASSKPGAGVNQPQHF. CDR3 nucleotides: TGTGCCAGCAGCAAACCCGGGGCAGGGGTAAATCAGCCCCAGCATTTT.

The genes are TRBV6-1 and TRBJ2-1; no reliable D call. The CDR3 totals 12 residues. Trimming removed 5 bases at V and 9 bases at J, with 11 bases between. Germline V CDR1 and CDR2: MNHNS, SASEGT. CDR3 loop: CASSLRVGEQFF. In nucleotides, the CDR3 is TGTGCCAGCAGTCTCCGGGTCGGTGAGCAGTTCTTC.

The chain combines TRBV7-3 with TRBJ1-1; 9 bases line up with TRBD1. The CDR3 spans 15 residues. CDR1 and CDR2 (germline): SGHTA, FQGTGA. V lost 3 bases to trimming and J lost 1 base; unmatched junction nucleotides: 3. In nucleotides, the CDR3 is TGTGCCAGCAGCTTCTCGGGACAGGGGAACACTGAAGCTTTCTTT. Translated: CASSFSGQGNTEAFF.

The V and J genes are TRBV10-2 and TRBJ1-2; 9 nucleotides match TRBD1. Germline V gene lookup returns CDR1 WSHSY and CDR2 SAAADI. V gave up 7 bases and J gave up 1 base; unmatched junction bases: 7. CDR3 length equals 15 residues. CDR3 sequence reads: CASMGPGQGNYGYTF. CDR3 in DNA: TGCGCCAGCATGGGACCGGGACAGGGTAACTATGGCTACACCTTC.

The chain carries TRBV2 and TRBJ2-3; perhaps TRBD1 as D (5 bases). V lost 6 bases, J lost 7 bases, and 17 bases lay in between. Germline-derived CDR1 and CDR2 are SNHLY and FYNNEI. There are 14 residues in the CDR3. CDR3 loop: CASRTYSGQNTQYF. CDR3 sequence (DNA): TGTGCCAGCAGAACTTACTCCGGACAAAATACGCAGTATTTT.

Only a few counts were recorded for this clone. The chain recombines TRBV23-1 with TRBJ2-7; D may be TRBD1 (6 bases). TRBV23-1 is an open reading frame, and its role is uncertain. The CDR3 runs 14 residues. The V end lost 7 bases, the J end lost 6 bases, and 19 bases lay between the germline ends. The chain's CDR3 is CASNPIGGRCEQYF. For the CDR3, the DNA is TGCGCCAGCAATCCAATAGGGGGTCGTTGCGAGCAGTACTTC.

This clone showed up just once. The chain links TRBV5-4 to TRBJ1-1, with unresolved D. CDR1 and CDR2 from the germline V gene are SGHNT and YYREEE (reference sequence). CDR3 length: 15 residues. Trimming shortened V by 0 bases and J by 3 bases, and 12 bases separated the two germline ends. Written as DNA, the CDR3 is TGTGCCAGCAGCTTGGAATTGATAGACGACACTGAAGCTTTCTTT. Protein product: CASSLELIDDTEAFF.

This clone was seen only once. The chain is built from TRBV5-1 and TRBJ2-1, with 8 bases aligning to TRBD1. CDR1 and CDR2 (germline): SGHRS, YFSETQ. V shed 2 bases, J shed 1 base, and the junction held 5 bases outside the gene matches. The CDR3 runs 16 residues. DNA of the CDR3: TGCGCCAGCAGCTTTGGGCAGGGGGCATCCTACAATGAGCAGTTCTTC. This gives the protein CASSFGQGASYNEQFF. The variable domain in full, completed from reference TRBV5-1 and TRBJ2-1, reads KAGVTQTPRYLIKTRGQQVTLSCSPISGHRSVSWYQQTPGQGLQFLFEYFSETQRNKGNFPGRFSGRQFSNSRSEMNVSTLELGDSALYLCASSFGQGASYNEQFFGPGTRLTVL.

The V gene is TRBV11-2, the J gene TRBJ2-5, with D unclear. V gave up 5 bases and J gave up 5 bases, with 6 bases separating them. Germline loops: CDR1 SGHAT, CDR2 FQNNGV. The CDR3 loop spans 11 amino acids. CDR3 loop: CASSPRETQYF. DNA for the CDR3: TGTGCCAGCAGCCCTCGGGAGACCCAGTACTTC.

J is TRBJ2-7 and V is TRBV28; D may be TRBD2 (5 bases). In germline, CDR1 is MDHEN, CDR2 SYDVKM. V dropped 1 base and J dropped 0 bases, with 10 bases sitting between them. The CDR3 consists of 15 residues. The CDR3 DNA is TGTGCCAGCAGTTTATCCGTAGCGACCTCCTACGAGCAGTACTTC. As protein: CASSLSVATSYEQYF.

V gene TRBV7-2 combines with J gene TRBJ1-5; no definite D call. The CDR3 spans 15 residues. Trimming pared 5 bases from V and 3 bases from J, leaving 14 bases between. From germline, CDR1 is SGHTA and CDR2 FQGNSA. CDR3 coding DNA: TGTGCCAGCAGCCGTTGGGCCAGCACCAATCAGCCCCAGCATTTT. Protein sequence: CASSRWASTNQPQHF.

This clone has only one observation. The V call is TRBV5-1, the J call TRBJ2-5; TRBD1 aligns across 8 bases. The J segment lost 2 bases and the V segment lost 0 bases, leaving 6 bases of the junction unmatched. The CDR3 loop spans 16 amino acids. Germline V CDR1 and CDR2: SGHRS, YFSETQ. CDR3 DNA: TGCGCCAGCAGCTTGGCGGGACAGGTGGGGCAAGAGACCCAGTACTTC. Its translation: CASSLAGQVGQETQYF.

The chain recombines TRBV10-3 with TRBJ2-1; D remains ambiguous. The CDR3 runs 11 residues. Germline values: CDR1 ENHRY, CDR2 SYGVKD. The germline V and J ends were trimmed by 11 bases and 5 bases, with 10 bases remaining between them. The CDR3 region is CAVYKNNEQFF. DNA for the CDR3: TGTGCCGTCTACAAGAACAATGAGCAGTTCTTC.

V is TRBV2 and J is TRBJ2-6, with 8 bases matching TRBD1. V dropped 9 bases and J dropped 4; count of bases not matched to a gene: 5. There are 14 residues in the CDR3. Germline CDR1 reads SNHLY; CDR2 reads FYNNEI. The CDR3 DNA sequence: TGTGCCAGAACGGACAGGGCGGGGGCCAACGTCCTGACTTTC. Residues: CARTDRAGANVLTF.

This clone is medium-sized (0.01 to 0.1%). V is TRBV6-4 and J is TRBJ2-3; TRBD1 agrees at 8 bases. CDR1 MRHNA and CDR2 SNTAGT come from the germline V gene. V lost 0 bases to trimming and J lost 2 bases; unmatched junction nucleotides: 4. The CDR3 is 16 residues long. In DNA form, the CDR3 reads TGTGCCAGCAGTGACTCGACAGGGGATAACACAGATACGCAGTATTTT. It encodes CASSDSTGDNTDTQYF.

The V and J genes are TRBV9 and TRBJ1-2, with 8 bases matching TRBD1. V lost 0 bases and J lost 5; bases outside the gene matches: 9. The CDR3 spans 16 residues. CDR1 and CDR2 from the germline V gene are SGDLS and YYNGEE. CDR3 nucleotide sequence: TGTGCCAGCAGCGTAGCCCCAGGGGGCGCGGGGTATGGCTACACCTTC. Protein: CASSVAPGGAGYGYTF.

The gene calls are TRBV2 and TRBJ2-7; tentatively, D is TRBD1 (6 bases). Germline V gives CDR1 SNHLY, CDR2 FYNNEI. V was shortened by 3 bases and J by 0 bases, with 15 bases between the two germline ends. There are 16 residues in the CDR3. The CDR3: CASSDLSGQNSYEQYF. The CDR3 bases are TGTGCCAGCAGTGACCTTTCAGGACAGAACTCCTACGAGCAGTACTTC.

This sequence joins TRBV21-1 and TRBJ2-1; the table names TRBD2, a call not compared with the DNA. TRBV21-1 is deemed a pseudogene. The CDR3 runs 13 residues. Here the CDR3 reads CARGGAAGDEQFF. The CDR3 region has the DNA TGTGCCAGAGGGGGGGCCGCAGGGGATGAGCAGTTCTTC.

This sequence joins TRBV4-3 and TRBJ2-7, with TRBD1 matching 7 bases. The V and J ends lost 5 bases and 3 bases, in that order; junction bases with no gene match: 10. This CDR3 has 15 residues. Germline CDR1 LGHNA, CDR2 YSLEER. The CDR3 spells CASSSGTVDYYEQYF. The DNA of the CDR3 is TGCGCCAGCAGCTCCGGGACAGTGGATTACTACGAGCAGTACTTC.

The genes are TRBV5-1 and TRBJ2-1; D is ambiguous. V dropped 0 bases and J dropped 8 bases, with 21 bases sitting between them. Germline V gene sequence: CDR1 SGHRS, CDR2 YFSETQ. The CDR3 is 17 amino acids. Here the CDR3 reads CASSLAAVGATVDEQFF. CDR3 in DNA: TGCGCCAGCAGCTTGGCCGCCGTGGGCGCGACGGTCGATGAGCAGTTCTTC.

The chain carries TRBV7-9 and TRBJ1-1; D perhaps matches TRBD1 (5 bases). The germline V gene has CDR1 SEHNR and CDR2 FQNEAQ (reference sequence). Trimming took 1 base from V and 11 from J, leaving 11 bases between them. The CDR3 runs 12 residues. CDR3 bases: TGTGCCAGCAGCTTAGGGCAGGGCTCGGCTTTCTTT. Translated: CASSLGQGSAFF.

This clone was counted many times. The chain is built from TRBV6-5 and TRBJ1-5; tentative D call: TRBD1 (6 bases). V lost 4 bases and J lost 2, with 9 bases in between. The CDR3 covers 14 residues. Germline CDR1 and CDR2: MNHEY and SVGAGI. CDR3 nucleotide sequence: TGTGCCAGCAGTTCCCGACAGGGCAATCAGCCCCAGCATTTT. Protein product: CASSSRQGNQPQHF.

For the CDR3, the DNA is TGTGCCTGGAAAAGGGAAAGGACAGATACGCAGTATTTT. It specifies CAWKRERTDTQYF. The chain combines TRBV30 with TRBJ2-3; D is undetermined. The CDR3 consists of 13 residues. The germline gives CDR1 GTSNPN, CDR2 SVGIG (reference sequence). V lost 4 bases and J 3 bases, leaving 11 bases between the germline ends.

This clone was counted once. The genes are TRBV29-1 and TRBJ1-6, with a tentative D call TRBD1 (5 bases). The germline V gene has CDR1 SQVTM and CDR2 ANQGSEA. Trimming cost V 0 bases and J 4 bases, with 16 bases left between them. The CDR3 loop spans 17 amino acids. Here the CDR3 reads CSVEDPSTATYNSPLHF. In DNA, the CDR3 is TGCAGCGTTGAAGACCCCTCGACAGCTACGTATAATTCACCCCTCCACTTT.

This rearrangement joins TRBV19 to TRBJ2-7, with 7 bases lining up with TRBD1. Germline-derived CDR1 and CDR2 are LNHDA and SQIVND (reference sequence). J lost 0 bases, V lost 7 bases, and 9 bases had no gene match. CDR3 length equals 15 residues. The CDR3 reads CASNQPGQNSYEQYF. CDR3 sequence (DNA): TGTGCCAGTAATCAACCGGGACAGAACTCCTACGAGCAGTACTTC. Filled out from reference TRBV19 and TRBJ2-7, the complete variable domain reads DGGITQSPKYLFRKEGQNVTLSCEQNLNHDAMYWYRQDPGQGLRLIYYSQIVNDFQKGDIAEGYSVSREKKESFPLTVTSAQKNPTAFYLCASNQPGQNSYEQYFGPGTRLTVT.

This chain connects TRBV18 to TRBJ2-5, with TRBD1 as a possible D gene (5 bases). This CDR3 has 14 residues. The V gene's germline CDR1 is KGHSH and CDR2 LQKENI. V was cut by 2 bases and J by 8 bases, with 15 bases left in between. This CDR3 is CASSPDRFPRTQYF. CDR3 coding DNA: TGTGCCAGCTCACCAGACAGATTTCCGCGAACCCAGTACTTC.

The rearrangement uses TRBV15 and TRBJ2-1, with D possibly matching TRBD1 (6 bases). The germline V gene has CDR1 LNHNV and CDR2 YYDKDF (reference sequence). The V gene lost 0 bases and the J gene lost 3 bases, with 12 bases spanning the gap. The CDR3 loop spans 16 amino acids. CDR3 DNA sequence: TGTGCCACCAGCAGAGATGTAAGGGGGTTCTACAATGAGCAGTTCTTC. Its protein is CATSRDVRGFYNEQFF. Filled out from reference TRBV15 and TRBJ2-1, the complete variable domain reads DAMVIQNPRYQVTQFGKPVTLSCSQTLNHNVMYWYQQKSSQAPKLLFHYYDKDFNNEADTPDNFQSRRPNTSFCFLDIRSPGLGDTAMYLCATSRDVRGFYNEQFFGPGTRLTVL.

The chain combines TRBV6-6 with TRBJ2-1; D remains unclear. This CDR3 has 13 residues. CDR1 and CDR2 from the germline V gene are MNHNY and SVGAGI (reference sequence). Trimming removed 6 bases at V and 5 bases at J, with 11 bases between. The CDR3 protein is CASRLRWNNEQFF. For the CDR3, the DNA is TGTGCCAGCAGGCTGCGTTGGAACAATGAGCAGTTCTTC.

This clone was picked up one time. The CDR3: CAWSVWDRARRAFF. The CDR3 DNA follows: TGTGCCTGGAGTGTATGGGATCGGGCTCGGCGGGCTTTCTTT. V is TRBV30 and J is TRBJ1-1; D gene unclear. The germline V and J ends were trimmed by 0 bases and 11 bases, with 19 bases remaining between them. The CDR3 totals 14 residues. Germline lookup yields CDR1 GTSNPN and CDR2 SVGIG (reference sequence).

This clone was found once. The chain employs TRBV19 and TRBJ1-4; D might be TRBD1 (5 bases). The CDR3 has 14 residues. Germline V gives CDR1 LNHDA, CDR2 SQIVND (reference sequence). V was trimmed by 5 bases and J by 3 bases, leaving 10 bases between them. The CDR3 here is CASSPPGANEKLFF. The CDR3 DNA is TGTGCCAGTAGTCCCCCGGGGGCTAATGAAAAACTGTTTTTT.

This clone was seen only once. V and J are TRBV30 and TRBJ1-6; possible D gene TRBD1, 5 bases. This CDR3 spans 16 amino acids. Trimming left V 1 base short and J 5 bases short, with 15 bases between. Per germline, CDR1 GTSNPN and CDR2 SVGIG (reference sequence). The CDR3: CAWSAGLTWDNSPLHF. DNA of the CDR3: TGTGCCTGGAGTGCGGGACTTACGTGGGATAATTCACCCCTCCACTTT.